The T cell receptor (beta chain) under discussion was sequenced for a study of tumor and adjacent non-tumor tissue in lung cancer. Study conclusions and caveats: Significantly higher TCR diversity was found in tumor than normal lung.

RNA was extracted from bulk tissue without any cell sorting. TCRbeta libraries were built with three rounds of nested PCR, modified from ARM-PCR. TCRdb redid the calling of the multiplex PCR reads with MiXCR, one entry per CDR3 protein. Of roughly 120,000 distinct CDR3 sequences in the sample, around 80% were seen once. For this clonotype: The antigen remains undetermined. A much more abundant neighbour one base away suggests this may be a read error.

Germline V gene data show CDR1 as ENHRY and CDR2 as SYGVKD. Trimming removed 6 bases at V and 2 bases at J, with 12 bases between. The CDR3 covers 14 residues. The rearrangement links TRBV10-3 to TRBJ2-3; TRBD1 might be the D (6 bases). The TCR comes from an older woman with non-small cell lung cancer. Source material: lung tumor tissue. The CDR3, as DNA: TGTGCCATCAGCTTTCTGGGACACACAGATACGCAGTATTTT. This sequence encodes CAISFLGHTDTQYF.